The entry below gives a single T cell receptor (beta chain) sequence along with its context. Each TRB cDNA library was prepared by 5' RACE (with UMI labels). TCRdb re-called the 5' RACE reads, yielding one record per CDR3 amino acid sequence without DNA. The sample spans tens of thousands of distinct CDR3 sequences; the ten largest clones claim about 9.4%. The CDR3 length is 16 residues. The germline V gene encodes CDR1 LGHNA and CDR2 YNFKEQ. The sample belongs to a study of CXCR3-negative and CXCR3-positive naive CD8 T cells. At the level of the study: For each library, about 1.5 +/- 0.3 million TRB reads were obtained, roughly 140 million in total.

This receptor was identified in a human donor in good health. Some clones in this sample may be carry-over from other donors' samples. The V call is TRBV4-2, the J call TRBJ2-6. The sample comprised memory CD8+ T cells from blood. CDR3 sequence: CASSQDEGAGANVLTF.